Listed below are T cell receptor beta chains from one sample, sequenced in a study of blood T cell repertoires in COVID-19. Data came from immunoSEQ multiplex PCR; TCRdb stores just in-frame clones and leaves some out. This sample carries hundreds of thousands of clones, 88% of them seen once, and the ten largest clones take around 11%. The source material was peripheral blood. All receptors derive from a woman aged 25 to 39 with COVID-19, enrolled during active disease. Each CDR3 is given with its conserved first and last residue. Each record gives: J gene, V gene, D gene, clone size, CDR3 protein, CDR3 DNA. A D gene is named only where the DNA matches it firmly. Clone size is stated in some rows and not others, as once, few, many or a class when expanded.

j_call: TRBJ1-5
v_call: TRBV30
d_call: .
clone_size: .
cdr3_aa: CAWSEGVFQPQHF
cdr3_nt: TGTGCCTGGAGCGAAGGGGTGTTTCAGCCCCAGCATTTT

j_call: TRBJ2-3
v_call: TRBV11-3
d_call: TRBD1
clone_size: .
cdr3_aa: CASSLQGQGTDTQYF
cdr3_nt: TGTGCCAGCAGCTTACAAGGACAGGGCACAGATACGCAGTATTTT

j_call: TRBJ1-3
v_call: TRBV4-1
d_call: .
clone_size: .
cdr3_aa: CASSQDPQGGNTIYF
cdr3_nt: TGCGCCAGCAGCCAAGACCCACAGGGAGGAAACACCATATATTTT

j_call: TRBJ1-2
v_call: TRBV4-3
d_call: TRBD1
clone_size: .
cdr3_aa: CASSQDRQGPNYGYTF
cdr3_nt: TGCGCCAGCAGCCAAGATCGACAGGGACCTAACTATGGCTACACCTTC

j_call: TRBJ2-7
v_call: TRBV5-6
d_call: TRBD2
clone_size: once
cdr3_aa: CASSHGLAGGQKGHEQYF
cdr3_nt: TGTGCCAGCAGCCACGGACTAGCGGGAGGGCAAAAGGGGCACGAGCAGTACTTC

j_call: TRBJ2-7
v_call: TRBV5-1
d_call: .
clone_size: .
cdr3_aa: CASSSQRVSYEQYF
cdr3_nt: TGCGCCAGCAGCTCCCAGCGGGTCTCCTACGAGCAGTACTTC

j_call: TRBJ2-2
v_call: TRBV28
d_call: .
clone_size: .
cdr3_aa: CASQAGNTGELFF
cdr3_nt: TGTGCCAGCCAAGCCGGGAACACCGGGGAGCTGTTTTTT

j_call: TRBJ1-4
v_call: TRBV4-3
d_call: TRBD1
clone_size: .
cdr3_aa: CASSRTGENEKLFF
cdr3_nt: TGCGCCAGCAGCCGCACAGGGGAGAATGAAAAACTGTTTTTT

j_call: TRBJ1-1
v_call: TRBV6-5
d_call: .
clone_size: .
cdr3_aa: CASSRRGGAGTEAFF
cdr3_nt: TGTGCCAGCAGTCGTCGGGGGGGGGCCGGGACTGAAGCTTTCTTT

j_call: TRBJ1-5
v_call: TRBV27
d_call: .
clone_size: .
cdr3_aa: CASSRLGGQGNNQPQHF
cdr3_nt: TGTGCCAGCAGTCGGCTGGGGGGGCAGGGGAACAATCAGCCCCAGCATTTT

j_call: TRBJ2-7
v_call: TRBV5-4
d_call: .
clone_size: .
cdr3_aa: CASSPGQRYEQYF
cdr3_nt: TGTGCCAGCAGCCCCGGACAGAGATACGAGCAGTACTTC

j_call: TRBJ2-7
v_call: TRBV23-1
d_call: TRBD2
clone_size: .
cdr3_aa: CASSPSGLASYEQYF
cdr3_nt: TGCGCCAGCAGTCCTAGCGGGCTCGCATCCTACGAGCAGTACTTC

j_call: TRBJ2-5
v_call: TRBV6-4
d_call: .
clone_size: .
cdr3_aa: CASSDSGLKETQYF
cdr3_nt: TGTGCCAGCAGTGACTCGGGGCTTAAAGAGACCCAGTACTTC

j_call: TRBJ1-5
v_call: TRBV19
d_call: .
clone_size: .
cdr3_aa: CASSPPLTGYGQPQHF
cdr3_nt: TGTGCCAGTAGTCCTCCCCTCACAGGTTATGGGCAGCCCCAGCATTTT

j_call: TRBJ2-3
v_call: TRBV2
d_call: TRBD2
clone_size: once
cdr3_aa: CASSILATSTDTQYF
cdr3_nt: TGTGCCAGCAGCATACTAGCGACTAGCACAGATACGCAGTATTTT

j_call: TRBJ2-2
v_call: TRBV28
d_call: TRBD2
clone_size: .
cdr3_aa: CASRLAGTVTGELFF
cdr3_nt: TGTGCCAGCAGGTTAGCGGGTACGGTCACCGGGGAGCTGTTTTTT

j_call: TRBJ2-7
v_call: TRBV29-1
d_call: TRBD2
clone_size: once
cdr3_aa: CSVVGGSHEQYF
cdr3_nt: TGCAGCGTTGTGGGCGGGAGCCACGAGCAGTACTTC

j_call: TRBJ1-4
v_call: TRBV30
d_call: .
clone_size: .
cdr3_aa: CAWSVRVNGIEKLFF
cdr3_nt: TGTGCCTGGAGTGTAAGGGTGAACGGGATCGAAAAACTGTTTTTT

j_call: TRBJ1-2
v_call: TRBV5-8
d_call: .
clone_size: .
cdr3_aa: CASSPRGRTAHGYTF
cdr3_nt: TGTGCCAGCAGTCCCCGGGGGAGAACGGCCCATGGCTACACCTTC

j_call: TRBJ2-7
v_call: TRBV12-5
d_call: TRBD1
clone_size: .
cdr3_aa: CASGYGTAEQYF
cdr3_nt: TGTGCTAGTGGTTACGGGACAGCTGAGCAGTACTTC

j_call: TRBJ2-5
v_call: TRBV28
d_call: TRBD2
clone_size: .
cdr3_aa: CASTPTPGTSGKETQYF
cdr3_nt: TGTGCCAGCACCCCCACGCCCGGGACTAGCGGGAAAGAGACCCAGTACTTC

j_call: TRBJ2-2
v_call: TRBV5-1
d_call: TRBD2
clone_size: few
cdr3_aa: CASSVAGNTGELFF
cdr3_nt: TGCGCCAGCAGCGTAGCGGGGAACACCGGGGAGCTGTTTTTT

j_call: TRBJ2-5
v_call: TRBV19
d_call: .
clone_size: .
cdr3_aa: CASSPGGRVIETQYF
cdr3_nt: TGTGCCAGTAGCCCCGGGGGTCGTGTAATAGAGACCCAGTACTTC

j_call: TRBJ2-5
v_call: TRBV2
d_call: .
clone_size: .
cdr3_aa: CASSDGGGGETQYF
cdr3_nt: TGTGCCAGCAGTGATGGAGGGGGCGGAGAGACCCAGTACTTC

j_call: TRBJ1-5
v_call: TRBV6-5
d_call: .
clone_size: .
cdr3_aa: CASSRTRRDNQPQHF
cdr3_nt: TGTGCCAGCAGTCGGACGCGGAGGGACAATCAGCCCCAGCATTTT

j_call: TRBJ2-1
v_call: TRBV9
d_call: TRBD2
clone_size: .
cdr3_aa: CASSPLAGGSRISQFF
cdr3_nt: TGTGCCAGCAGCCCTCTAGCGGGAGGCTCCCGCATTTCGCAGTTCTTC

j_call: TRBJ2-1
v_call: TRBV5-1
d_call: .
clone_size: .
cdr3_aa: CASSLNRESEQFF
cdr3_nt: TGCGCCAGCAGCTTGAACCGGGAGAGTGAGCAGTTCTTC

j_call: TRBJ2-2
v_call: TRBV3-1/TRBV3-2
d_call: TRBD1
clone_size: .
cdr3_aa: CASSPNPGGRGGELFF
cdr3_nt: TGTGCCAGCAGCCCGAACCCAGGGGGCAGAGGCGGGGAGCTGTTTTTT

j_call: TRBJ2-2
v_call: TRBV19
d_call: .
clone_size: once
cdr3_aa: CASSMAGPDTGELFF
cdr3_nt: TGTGCCAGTAGTATGGCGGGACCGGACACCGGGGAGCTGTTTTTT

j_call: TRBJ1-1
v_call: TRBV2
d_call: .
clone_size: .
cdr3_aa: CASSDSVATEAFF
cdr3_nt: TGTGCCAGCAGTGATTCAGTTGCCACTGAAGCTTTCTTT

j_call: TRBJ1-4
v_call: TRBV6-5
d_call: TRBD1
clone_size: .
cdr3_aa: CASSRQGALNEKLFF
cdr3_nt: TGTGCCAGCAGTCGACAGGGGGCTCTTAATGAAAAACTGTTTTTT

j_call: TRBJ1-2
v_call: TRBV28
d_call: .
clone_size: .
cdr3_aa: CASSLVRNYGYTF
cdr3_nt: TGTGCCAGCAGTTTGGTCCGGAACTATGGCTACACCTTC

j_call: TRBJ2-2
v_call: TRBV18
d_call: TRBD2
clone_size: .
cdr3_aa: CASSLLAGVTGELFF
cdr3_nt: TGTGCCAGCTCACTACTAGCGGGAGTTACCGGGGAGCTGTTTTTT

j_call: TRBJ2-7
v_call: TRBV7-2
d_call: .
clone_size: .
cdr3_aa: CASRAGGVHEQYF
cdr3_nt: TGTGCCAGCAGGGCCGGGGGTGTCCACGAGCAGTACTTC

j_call: TRBJ1-1
v_call: TRBV6-5
d_call: TRBD1
clone_size: .
cdr3_aa: CASSRDRGRFTEAFF
cdr3_nt: TGTGCCAGCAGTAGGGACAGGGGGCGGTTCACTGAAGCTTTCTTT

j_call: TRBJ2-2
v_call: TRBV7-9
d_call: TRBD2
clone_size: .
cdr3_aa: CASSLAWGAGVNTGELFF
cdr3_nt: TGTGCCAGCAGCTTAGCTTGGGGAGCGGGGGTGAACACCGGGGAGCTGTTTTTT

j_call: TRBJ1-3
v_call: TRBV9
d_call: TRBD1
clone_size: .
cdr3_aa: CASSGTGLSSGNTIYF
cdr3_nt: TGTGCCAGCAGCGGGACAGGGCTCAGCTCTGGAAACACCATATATTTT

j_call: TRBJ1-1
v_call: TRBV30
d_call: .
clone_size: .
cdr3_aa: CASSGGPWRTEAFF
cdr3_nt: TGTGCCTCTTCGGGGGGGCCATGGAGGACTGAAGCTTTCTTT

j_call: TRBJ1-2
v_call: TRBV7-9
d_call: TRBD1
clone_size: .
cdr3_aa: CASNPGGTYGYTF
cdr3_nt: TGTGCCAGCAACCCAGGGGGGACCTATGGCTACACCTTC

j_call: TRBJ1-2
v_call: TRBV2
d_call: .
clone_size: .
cdr3_aa: CASSEGHSHGYTF
cdr3_nt: TGTGCCAGCAGTGAAGGGCATTCACACGGCTACACCTTC

j_call: TRBJ2-4
v_call: TRBV19
d_call: .
clone_size: .
cdr3_aa: CASTLRAGNPNGGELAKNIQYF
cdr3_nt: TGTGCCAGTACCCTAAGGGCAGGGAATCCCAACGGTGGTGAATTAGCCAAAAACATTCAGTACTTC

j_call: TRBJ1-2
v_call: TRBV29-1
d_call: TRBD1
clone_size: .
cdr3_aa: CSVRPTGNHGYTF
cdr3_nt: TGCAGCGTACGCCCGACAGGGAACCATGGCTACACCTTC

j_call: TRBJ2-7
v_call: TRBV4-2
d_call: .
clone_size: few
cdr3_aa: CASSQGALYEQYF
cdr3_nt: TGTGCCAGCAGCCAAGGAGCGCTCTACGAGCAGTACTTC

j_call: TRBJ2-1
v_call: TRBV23-1
d_call: .
clone_size: once
cdr3_aa: CASSQSRGNEQFF
cdr3_nt: TGCGCCAGCAGTCAATCCCGCGGTAATGAGCAGTTCTTC

j_call: TRBJ2-1
v_call: TRBV6-5
d_call: TRBD2
clone_size: .
cdr3_aa: CASTLWTSGRSEQFF
cdr3_nt: TGTGCCAGCACCCTCTGGACTAGCGGGAGGAGTGAGCAGTTCTTC

j_call: TRBJ1-1
v_call: TRBV6-2/TRBV6-3
d_call: .
clone_size: .
cdr3_aa: CASSYRPGGGWNTEAFF
cdr3_nt: TGTGCCAGCAGTTACCGTCCCGGGGGGGGTTGGAACACTGAAGCTTTCTTT

j_call: TRBJ1-2
v_call: TRBV5-4
d_call: TRBD1
clone_size: .
cdr3_aa: CASSQSTQGVYGYTF
cdr3_nt: TGTGCCAGCAGCCAGAGTACCCAGGGGGTCTATGGCTACACCTTC

j_call: TRBJ1-6
v_call: TRBV4-1
d_call: TRBD1
clone_size: .
cdr3_aa: CASSQDPGQANNSPLHF
cdr3_nt: TGCGCCAGCAGCCAAGATCCAGGACAGGCCAATAATTCACCCCTCCACTTT

j_call: TRBJ2-3
v_call: TRBV18
d_call: .
clone_size: .
cdr3_aa: CASSPSDTQYF
cdr3_nt: TGTGCCAGCTCTCCCTCAGATACGCAGTATTTT

j_call: TRBJ1-4
v_call: TRBV5-1
d_call: .
clone_size: .
cdr3_aa: CASSLAFNEKLFF
cdr3_nt: TGCGCCAGCAGCTTGGCATTCAATGAAAAACTGTTTTTT

j_call: TRBJ2-5
v_call: TRBV25-1
d_call: TRBD2
clone_size: .
cdr3_aa: CASMDIAGGTYQETQYF
cdr3_nt: TGTGCCAGCATGGATATAGCGGGAGGGACGTACCAAGAGACCCAGTACTTC

j_call: TRBJ2-1
v_call: TRBV13
d_call: TRBD2
clone_size: .
cdr3_aa: CASTDTSGSKHEQFF
cdr3_nt: TGTGCCAGCACAGACACTAGCGGGAGTAAGCATGAGCAGTTCTTC

j_call: TRBJ2-3
v_call: TRBV19
d_call: .
clone_size: .
cdr3_aa: CASSSASTDTQYF
cdr3_nt: TGTGCCAGTAGTAGCGCGAGCACAGATACGCAGTATTTT

j_call: TRBJ2-1
v_call: TRBV2
d_call: .
clone_size: .
cdr3_aa: CASSPLDRGNEQFF
cdr3_nt: TGTGCCAGCAGCCCCTTGGATCGGGGCAATGAGCAGTTCTTC

j_call: TRBJ1-4
v_call: TRBV24-1
d_call: TRBD1
clone_size: .
cdr3_aa: CATSTGTALGDEKLFF
cdr3_nt: TGTGCCACCAGTACAGGGACAGCCCTCGGGGATGAAAAACTGTTTTTT

j_call: TRBJ1-2
v_call: TRBV6-6
d_call: .
clone_size: .
cdr3_aa: CASTSGYPIGYTF
cdr3_nt: TGTGCCAGCACCTCGGGGTACCCTATTGGCTACACCTTC

j_call: TRBJ1-6
v_call: TRBV27
d_call: .
clone_size: .
cdr3_aa: CASTLRDYNSPLHF
cdr3_nt: TGTGCCAGCACCCTCCGGGACTATAATTCACCCCTCCACTTT

j_call: TRBJ2-7
v_call: TRBV28
d_call: TRBD2
clone_size: .
cdr3_aa: CASREGTSLYEQYF
cdr3_nt: TGTGCCAGCAGGGAGGGGACTAGTTTGTACGAGCAGTACTTC

j_call: TRBJ1-5
v_call: TRBV6-5
d_call: .
clone_size: .
cdr3_aa: CASSGTGPGPQHF
cdr3_nt: TGTGCCAGCAGCGGCACAGGGCCTGGGCCCCAGCATTTT

j_call: TRBJ2-7
v_call: TRBV4-2
d_call: .
clone_size: .
cdr3_aa: CASSRERGEQYF
cdr3_nt: TGTGCCAGCAGCCGTGAGCGAGGCGAGCAGTACTTC